Listed below are T cell receptor beta chains from one sample, sequenced in a study of blood T cells in healthy people across ages. From the 5' RACE reads, TCRdb called clonotypes with MiXCR, one entry per CDR3 protein. The data hold about 1.5 million distinct CDR3 sequences, with 40% to 50% observed a single time. The sequenced sample was blood. These receptors all stem from a woman under 30 in good health. The CDR3 runs from the conserved cysteine through the conserved F or W. D genes are given only for firm matches. Size tells how often a clone was seen (once, few, many) or the class of an expanded clone, and some rows leave it out.

v_call: TRBV29-1; j_call: TRBJ2-3; cdr3_length: 15; d_call: -; clone_size: -; cdr3_nt: TGCAGCGTTGAAGGGATAGGGGTTAGCACAGATACGCAGTATTTT; cdr3_aa: CSVEGIGVSTDTQYF
v_call: TRBV29-1; j_call: TRBJ2-7; cdr3_length: 15; d_call: TRBD1; clone_size: -; cdr3_nt: TGCAGCGTCAGCCCCCCGGGACAGGGGCACTACGAGCAGTACTTC; cdr3_aa: CSVSPPGQGHYEQYF
v_call: TRBV10-2; j_call: TRBJ1-1; cdr3_length: 14; d_call: -; clone_size: -; cdr3_nt: TGCGCCAGCACTATTGAGGGCGGCAACACTGAAGCTTTCTTT; cdr3_aa: CASTIEGGNTEAFF
v_call: TRBV4-1; j_call: TRBJ2-5; cdr3_length: 14; d_call: -; clone_size: -; cdr3_nt: TGCGCCAGCGGCCACCCGGGAGTAGTAGAGACCCAGTACTTC; cdr3_aa: CASGHPGVVETQYF
v_call: TRBV24-1; j_call: TRBJ2-5; cdr3_length: 14; d_call: -; clone_size: few; cdr3_nt: TGTGCCACCAGTGGCGGACAGTCTCAAGAGACCCAGTACTTC; cdr3_aa: CATSGGQSQETQYF
v_call: TRBV18; j_call: TRBJ2-5; cdr3_length: 16; d_call: -; clone_size: once; cdr3_nt: TGTGCCAGCTCACCATTACAGGCCCCCATTGGGGAGACCCAGTACTTC; cdr3_aa: CASSPLQAPIGETQYF
v_call: TRBV10-2; j_call: TRBJ2-3; cdr3_length: 20; d_call: TRBD2; clone_size: -; cdr3_nt: TGCGCCAGCAGAAATCCGGGACTAGCGGGGGGGCATCGTGGTACAGATACGCAGTATTTT; cdr3_aa: CASRNPGLAGGHRGTDTQYF
v_call: TRBV10-3; j_call: TRBJ2-1; cdr3_length: 16; d_call: TRBD2; clone_size: few; cdr3_nt: TGTGCCATCAGTGCTAGGACTAGCGGGAGTGGGAATGAGCAGTTCTTC; cdr3_aa: CAISARTSGSGNEQFF
v_call: TRBV19; j_call: TRBJ2-1; cdr3_length: 14; d_call: -; clone_size: -; cdr3_nt: TGTGCCAGTAACCTTGGAGACATGTACAATGAGCAGTTCTTC; cdr3_aa: CASNLGDMYNEQFF
v_call: TRBV7-3; j_call: TRBJ2-5; cdr3_length: 15; d_call: TRBD2; clone_size: -; cdr3_nt: TGTGCCAGCAGCTCCGAGCGGGGAGCTCGAGAGACCCAGTACTTC; cdr3_aa: CASSSERGARETQYF
v_call: TRBV28; j_call: TRBJ1-5; cdr3_length: 15; d_call: -; clone_size: -; cdr3_nt: TGTGCCAGCAGCACTCAACGGGCCGTGGATCAGCCCCAGCATTTT; cdr3_aa: CASSTQRAVDQPQHF
v_call: TRBV7-2; j_call: TRBJ2-3; cdr3_length: 15; d_call: -; clone_size: -; cdr3_nt: TGTGCCAGCAGCTTAGGGAGTCCACGCACAGGTACGCAGTATTTT; cdr3_aa: CASSLGSPRTGTQYF
v_call: TRBV9; j_call: TRBJ1-1; cdr3_length: 14; d_call: -; clone_size: -; cdr3_nt: TGTGCCAGCAGCCCCGAGGGTGAAAACACTGAAGCTTTCTTT; cdr3_aa: CASSPEGENTEAFF
v_call: TRBV11-2; j_call: TRBJ2-3; cdr3_length: 16; d_call: -; clone_size: -; cdr3_nt: TGTGCCAGCAGCCCCAGGAGGGGGATTCGAACAGATACGCAGTATTTT; cdr3_aa: CASSPRRGIRTDTQYF
v_call: TRBV2; j_call: TRBJ2-3; cdr3_length: 17; d_call: TRBD2; clone_size: few; cdr3_nt: TGTGCCGTTGGGCTGGCTAGCGGGAGGGAAAGCACAGATACGCAGTATTTT; cdr3_aa: CAVGLASGRESTDTQYF
v_call: TRBV20-1; j_call: TRBJ2-5; cdr3_length: 15; d_call: TRBD1; clone_size: -; cdr3_nt: TGCAGTGCTAGAGATCAGGACAGGGCGGGAGAGACCCAGTACTTC; cdr3_aa: CSARDQDRAGETQYF
v_call: TRBV20-1; j_call: TRBJ1-2; cdr3_length: 17; d_call: -; clone_size: -; cdr3_nt: TGCAGTGCCTCCCAACCGACTTGGAGAGCCCGAAACTATGGCTACACCTTC; cdr3_aa: CSASQPTWRARNYGYTF
v_call: TRBV10-3; j_call: TRBJ1-5; cdr3_length: 15; d_call: TRBD1; clone_size: -; cdr3_nt: TGTGCCATCAGTCGCCAGGGGGTTGGGAATCAGCCCCAGCATTTT; cdr3_aa: CAISRQGVGNQPQHF
v_call: TRBV5-1; j_call: TRBJ2-3; cdr3_length: 16; d_call: TRBD1; clone_size: few; cdr3_nt: TGCGCCAGCAGCATCGGACAGGGGCTTAGCACAGATACGCAGTATTTT; cdr3_aa: CASSIGQGLSTDTQYF
v_call: TRBV12-3/TRBV12-4; j_call: TRBJ2-1; cdr3_length: 14; d_call: -; clone_size: few; cdr3_nt: TGTGCCAGCAGTTTGGACCCTACCTACAATGAGCAGTTCTTC; cdr3_aa: CASSLDPTYNEQFF
v_call: TRBV10-3; j_call: TRBJ2-3; cdr3_length: 15; d_call: TRBD2; clone_size: few; cdr3_nt: TGTGCCATCAGTGACCCGGGACTAGTCACAGATACGCAGTATTTT; cdr3_aa: CAISDPGLVTDTQYF
v_call: TRBV20-1; j_call: TRBJ2-1; cdr3_length: 15; d_call: -; clone_size: once; cdr3_nt: TGCAGTGCTAGACCAGTGGGGAAATTTTACAATGAGCAGTTCTTC; cdr3_aa: CSARPVGKFYNEQFF
v_call: TRBV10-3; j_call: TRBJ2-7; cdr3_length: 14; d_call: -; clone_size: -; cdr3_nt: TGTGCCATCAGTGAGGCGGGACTCTACCACGAGCAGTACTTC; cdr3_aa: CAISEAGLYHEQYF
v_call: TRBV20-1; j_call: TRBJ2-1; cdr3_length: 12; d_call: -; clone_size: -; cdr3_nt: TGCAGTGCTAGAGATCAAGTGGAGGGGCAGTTCTTC; cdr3_aa: CSARDQVEGQFF
v_call: TRBV6-5; j_call: TRBJ1-4; cdr3_length: 14; d_call: -; clone_size: few; cdr3_nt: TGTGCCAGCAAAAAAGGGCGAGCTAATGAAAAACTGTTTTTT; cdr3_aa: CASKKGRANEKLFF
v_call: TRBV23-1; j_call: TRBJ2-1; cdr3_length: 17; d_call: TRBD1; clone_size: -; cdr3_nt: TGCGCCAGCAGTCAAACTACGGAGACAGGGGTGAGGAATGAGCAGTTCTTC; cdr3_aa: CASSQTTETGVRNEQFF
v_call: TRBV14; j_call: TRBJ1-5; cdr3_length: 14; d_call: -; clone_size: -; cdr3_nt: TGTGCCAGCAGCCACGGCGGGGCCAATCAGCCCCAGCATTTT; cdr3_aa: CASSHGGANQPQHF
v_call: TRBV6-1; j_call: TRBJ1-1; cdr3_length: 12; d_call: -; clone_size: -; cdr3_nt: TGTGCCAGCGGGATGGGCGCCACTGAAGCTTTCTTT; cdr3_aa: CASGMGATEAFF
v_call: TRBV20-1; j_call: TRBJ2-2; cdr3_length: 13; d_call: TRBD1; clone_size: -; cdr3_nt: TGCAGTGCCCCCGGACAGGGGACCGGGGAGCTGTTTTTT; cdr3_aa: CSAPGQGTGELFF
v_call: TRBV25-1; j_call: TRBJ1-2; cdr3_length: 14; d_call: TRBD1; clone_size: -; cdr3_nt: TGTGCCAGCAGGGTGACAGGGGGGGACTATGGCTACACCTTC; cdr3_aa: CASRVTGGDYGYTF
v_call: TRBV20-1; j_call: TRBJ2-5; cdr3_length: 18; d_call: -; clone_size: -; cdr3_nt: TGCAGTGCTAGAGATCGGCCCAGCGGGTGGAACTTCCAAGAGACCCAGTACTTC; cdr3_aa: CSARDRPSGWNFQETQYF
v_call: TRBV3-1; j_call: TRBJ2-1; cdr3_length: 16; d_call: -; clone_size: -; cdr3_nt: TGTGCCAGCCCACCCACCCACAAAAGCTCCTACAATGAGCAGTTCTTC; cdr3_aa: CASPPTHKSSYNEQFF
v_call: TRBV5-1; j_call: TRBJ1-2; cdr3_length: 13; d_call: -; clone_size: many; cdr3_nt: TGTGCCAGCAGCGTCGGACAGTCCTATGGCTACACCTTC; cdr3_aa: CASSVGQSYGYTF
v_call: TRBV6-5; j_call: TRBJ1-6; cdr3_length: 15; d_call: TRBD1; clone_size: few; cdr3_nt: TGTGCCAGCAGTCCCTCCGACAGGGGAGGGTCACCCCTCCACTTT; cdr3_aa: CASSPSDRGGSPLHF
v_call: TRBV29-1; j_call: TRBJ1-2; cdr3_length: 12; d_call: -; clone_size: -; cdr3_nt: TGCAGCGTTGACGAGGGAACCTATGGCTACACCTTC; cdr3_aa: CSVDEGTYGYTF
v_call: TRBV11-2; j_call: TRBJ2-7; cdr3_length: 18; d_call: TRBD2; clone_size: -; cdr3_nt: TGTGCCAGCAGCTTAGTGGTTGGAAGCGGGGGATCATCCTACGAGCAGTACTTC; cdr3_aa: CASSLVVGSGGSSYEQYF
v_call: TRBV29-1; j_call: TRBJ2-5; cdr3_length: 12; d_call: -; clone_size: many; cdr3_nt: TGCAGCGTCTTTTGGGACGGTCTCACCCAGTACTTC; cdr3_aa: CSVFWDGLTQYF
v_call: TRBV29-1; j_call: TRBJ2-7; cdr3_length: 14; d_call: TRBD1; clone_size: few; cdr3_nt: TGCAGCGTTGAAAGGGGACAGGGAGGCTACGAGCAGTACTTC; cdr3_aa: CSVERGQGGYEQYF
v_call: TRBV20-1; j_call: TRBJ1-5; cdr3_length: 19; d_call: TRBD1; clone_size: few; cdr3_nt: TGCAGTGCTAGAGACACTTTGCGACAGGGGGCTGATAGCAATCAGCCCCAGCATTTT; cdr3_aa: CSARDTLRQGADSNQPQHF
v_call: TRBV27; j_call: TRBJ1-5; cdr3_length: 18; d_call: TRBD1; clone_size: -; cdr3_nt: TGTGCCAGCAGTCTCCTCGGGACAGGGGGAGGCGGAGGTCAGCCCCAGCATTTT; cdr3_aa: CASSLLGTGGGGGQPQHF
v_call: TRBV27; j_call: TRBJ2-1; cdr3_length: 17; d_call: TRBD2; clone_size: -; cdr3_nt: TGTGCCAGCTCCTTGGGGTCTAGCGGGGGGGCTAGGGATGAGCAGTTCTTC; cdr3_aa: CASSLGSSGGARDEQFF
v_call: TRBV20-1; j_call: TRBJ1-1; cdr3_length: 12; d_call: -; clone_size: few; cdr3_nt: TGCAGTGCTAAACTAGCCAGCACTGAAGCTTTCTTT; cdr3_aa: CSAKLASTEAFF
v_call: TRBV20-1; j_call: TRBJ2-1; cdr3_length: 15; d_call: TRBD2; clone_size: -; cdr3_nt: TGCAGTGCTAGATCTGCTAGCGGAATCTACAATGAGCAGTTCTTC; cdr3_aa: CSARSASGIYNEQFF
v_call: TRBV12-3/TRBV12-4; j_call: TRBJ2-5; cdr3_length: 13; d_call: TRBD1; clone_size: few; cdr3_nt: TGTGCCAGCAGGGCAGGGGGACAAGAGACCCAGTACTTC; cdr3_aa: CASRAGGQETQYF
v_call: TRBV2; j_call: TRBJ2-3; cdr3_length: 18; d_call: TRBD2; clone_size: -; cdr3_nt: TGTGCCAGCAGTGGTTTCCCCAGACTAGCGGGGCTCACAGATACGCAGTATTTT; cdr3_aa: CASSGFPRLAGLTDTQYF
v_call: TRBV27; j_call: TRBJ2-1; cdr3_length: 14; d_call: TRBD2; clone_size: -; cdr3_nt: TGTGCCAGCCGGAGACTAGCGGGAGTGGGTGAGCAGTTCTTC; cdr3_aa: CASRRLAGVGEQFF
v_call: TRBV12-3/TRBV12-4; j_call: TRBJ2-1; cdr3_length: 16; d_call: TRBD2; clone_size: -; cdr3_nt: TGTGCCAGCAGACAAACTAGCGGGGGCCCCTACGCAGAGCAGTTCTTC; cdr3_aa: CASRQTSGGPYAEQFF